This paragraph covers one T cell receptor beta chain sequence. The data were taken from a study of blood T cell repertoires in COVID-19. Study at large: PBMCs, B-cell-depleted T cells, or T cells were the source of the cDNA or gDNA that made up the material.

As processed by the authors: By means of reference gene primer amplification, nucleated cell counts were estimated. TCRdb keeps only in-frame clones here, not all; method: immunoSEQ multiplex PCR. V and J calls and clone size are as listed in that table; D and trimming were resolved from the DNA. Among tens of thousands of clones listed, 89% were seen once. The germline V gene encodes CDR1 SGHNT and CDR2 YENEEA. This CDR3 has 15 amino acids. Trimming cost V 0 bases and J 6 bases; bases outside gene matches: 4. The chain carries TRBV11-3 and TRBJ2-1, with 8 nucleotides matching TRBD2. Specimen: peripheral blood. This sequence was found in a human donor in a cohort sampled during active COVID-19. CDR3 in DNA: TGTGCCAGCAGCTTAGACCCAGCGGGAGTCAATGAGCAGTTCTTC. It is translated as CASSLDPAGVNEQFF.